A selection of T cell receptor beta chains follows, all from one sample in a study of T cell changes during pregnancy in multiple sclerosis. The method was immunoSEQ multiplex PCR; TCRdb's version includes in-frame clones alone and lacks a portion of them. The data hold about 18,000 clones, with about four fifths observed a single time. Sequencing used CD8+ T cells from peripheral blood mononuclear cells, obtained in the third trimester of pregnancy. These receptors all come from a female donor in good health, enrolled as a control in a pregnancy study. CDR3s include the opening cysteine and the closing phenylalanine or tryptophan. D genes are given only for firm matches. Clone sizes are given selectively: once, few, many, or a class where the clone is expanded.

CDR3: CASSVGGAGSTDTQYF
DNA: TGTGCCAGCAGCGTAGGTGGCGCGGGGAGCACAGATACGCAGTATTTT
V: TRBV9
D: -
length: 16
size: -
J: TRBJ2-3

CDR3: CASSIFEWDRAYGYTF
DNA: TGTGCCAGTAGTATATTTGAATGGGACAGGGCATATGGCTACACCTTC
V: TRBV19
D: TRBD1
length: 16
size: -
J: TRBJ1-2

CDR3: CASSPDRVTGELFF
DNA: TGTGCCAGCAGCCCGGACAGGGTCACCGGGGAGCTGTTTTTT
V: TRBV27
D: TRBD1
length: 14
size: -
J: TRBJ2-2

CDR3: CASSPRTSGGTDTQYF
DNA: TGTGCCAGCAGCCCTCGGACTAGCGGGGGCACAGATACGCAGTATTTT
V: TRBV4-2
D: TRBD2
length: 16
size: -
J: TRBJ2-3

CDR3: CASSVVARGWTAAGELFF
DNA: TGTGCCAGCAGCGTAGTCGCAAGGGGGTGGACGGCGGCCGGGGAGCTGTTTTTT
V: TRBV9
D: -
length: 18
size: once
J: TRBJ2-2

CDR3: CASSAGDGNTIYF
DNA: TGTGCCAGCAGTGCGGGGGATGGAAACACCATATATTTT
V: TRBV2
D: -
length: 13
size: -
J: TRBJ1-3

CDR3: CASSPGVRGIQYF
DNA: TGTGCCAGCAGTCCCGGGGTCCGGGGAATTCAGTACTTC
V: TRBV27
D: -
length: 13
size: -
J: TRBJ2-4

CDR3: CASTSWDRGEKLFF
DNA: TGTGCCAGCACCTCATGGGACAGGGGTGAAAAACTGTTTTTT
V: TRBV6-1
D: TRBD1
length: 14
size: -
J: TRBJ1-4

CDR3: CASSPTPRHLMNAEAFF
DNA: TGTGCCAGCAGCCCGACCCCGCGACACCTCATGAACGCTGAAGCTTTCTTT
V: TRBV13
D: -
length: 17
size: -
J: TRBJ1-1

CDR3: CASSKTGPTEAFF
DNA: TGTGCCAGCAGTAAAACAGGGCCCACTGAAGCTTTCTTT
V: TRBV27
D: -
length: 13
size: -
J: TRBJ1-1

CDR3: CASSPRGQSYEQYF
DNA: TGTGCCAGCAGCCCTAGGGGACAGAGCTACGAGCAGTACTTC
V: TRBV7-9
D: TRBD1
length: 14
size: -
J: TRBJ2-7

CDR3: CASSPGEGGYEQYF
DNA: TGCGCCAGCAGCCCGGGGGAGGGGGGGTACGAGCAGTACTTC
V: TRBV4-1
D: -
length: 14
size: -
J: TRBJ2-7

CDR3: CATSTGRGLLETQYF
DNA: TGTGCCACCAGCACCGGAAGGGGACTCCTCGAGACCCAGTACTTC
V: TRBV15
D: -
length: 15
size: -
J: TRBJ2-5

CDR3: CASSQQVPGLADPMYNEQFF
DNA: TGTGCCAGCAGCCAACAAGTACCGGGACTAGCGGACCCTATGTACAATGAGCAGTTCTTC
V: TRBV4-2
D: TRBD2
length: 20
size: few
J: TRBJ2-1

CDR3: CASSYGTGSSYEQYF
DNA: TGTGCCAGCAGCTATGGGACAGGGTCCTCCTACGAGCAGTACTTC
V: TRBV13
D: TRBD1
length: 15
size: -
J: TRBJ2-7

CDR3: CAISESSETSGILSYEQYF
DNA: TGTGCCATCAGTGAGTCGAGTGAGACTAGCGGGATTCTCTCCTACGAGCAGTACTTC
V: TRBV10-3
D: TRBD2
length: 19
size: -
J: TRBJ2-7

CDR3: CASSFGSPLGVDIQYF
DNA: TGTGCCAGCAGTTTCGGGTCGCCCTTGGGTGTGGACATTCAGTACTTC
V: TRBV27
D: -
length: 16
size: -
J: TRBJ2-4

CDR3: CASSSEGASQPQHF
DNA: TGTGCCAGCAGTTCCGAGGGGGCGAGTCAGCCCCAGCATTTT
V: TRBV28
D: TRBD1
length: 14
size: -
J: TRBJ1-5

CDR3: CASTADTGELFF
DNA: TGTGCCAGCACAGCGGATACCGGGGAGCTGTTTTTT
V: TRBV6-6
D: -
length: 12
size: -
J: TRBJ2-2

CDR3: CASSEGGVRGYTF
DNA: TGTGCCAGCAGTGAAGGGGGGGTCCGAGGCTACACCTTC
V: TRBV25-1
D: -
length: 13
size: -
J: TRBJ1-2

CDR3: CASSQGTAPAETQYF
DNA: TGCGCCAGCAGCCAAGGGACAGCCCCTGCAGAGACCCAGTACTTC
V: TRBV4-3
D: -
length: 15
size: -
J: TRBJ2-5

CDR3: CASSLRRGLYGYTF
DNA: TGTGCCAGCAGCTTGCGCAGGGGGCTCTATGGCTACACCTTC
V: TRBV5-6
D: TRBD1
length: 14
size: -
J: TRBJ1-2

CDR3: CASSSPSGPLNGYTF
DNA: TGTGCCAGCAGCTCGCCAAGTGGTCCCCTAAATGGCTACACCTTC
V: TRBV7-9
D: -
length: 15
size: -
J: TRBJ1-2

CDR3: CASSLGQDEQFF
DNA: TGTGCCAGCAGCTTAGGGCAGGATGAGCAGTTCTTC
V: TRBV11-2
D: -
length: 12
size: -
J: TRBJ2-1

CDR3: CASSEGETSGRTDTQYF
DNA: TGTGCCAGCAGCGAGGGGGAGACTAGCGGGAGGACAGATACGCAGTATTTT
V: TRBV9
D: TRBD2
length: 17
size: -
J: TRBJ2-3

CDR3: CATAKDRSPYEQYF
DNA: TGTGCCACCGCGAAGGACAGGAGTCCCTACGAGCAGTACTTC
V: TRBV5-4
D: TRBD1
length: 14
size: -
J: TRBJ2-7

CDR3: CASSLNRGRDEQYF
DNA: TGTGCCAGCAGTTTGAATAGGGGCCGGGACGAGCAGTACTTC
V: TRBV27
D: -
length: 14
size: -
J: TRBJ2-7

CDR3: CASSLGTGNQPQHF
DNA: TGTGCCAGCAGCTTAGGGACTGGGAATCAGCCCCAGCATTTT
V: TRBV5-8
D: -
length: 14
size: -
J: TRBJ1-5

CDR3: CAWSPGRIETQYF
DNA: TGTGCCTGGAGCCCGGGAAGGATAGAGACCCAGTACTTC
V: TRBV30
D: -
length: 13
size: -
J: TRBJ2-5

CDR3: CASSPSDEQFF
DNA: TGTGCCAGCTCACCAAGCGATGAGCAGTTCTTC
V: TRBV18
D: -
length: 11
size: -
J: TRBJ2-1

CDR3: CASSPTSGGTDTQYF
DNA: TGTGCCAGCAGTCCTACTAGCGGGGGGACAGATACGCAGTATTTT
V: TRBV2
D: TRBD2
length: 15
size: -
J: TRBJ2-3

CDR3: CASSRRDNEQFF
DNA: TGCGCCAGCAGCCGGAGGGACAATGAGCAGTTCTTC
V: TRBV4-1
D: -
length: 12
size: -
J: TRBJ2-1

CDR3: CASSLAQGADAFF
DNA: TGTGCCAGCAGCTTAGCGCAGGGGGCAGATGCTTTCTTT
V: TRBV7-8
D: TRBD1
length: 13
size: -
J: TRBJ1-1

CDR3: CASSLTSGRADTQYF
DNA: TGTGCCAGCAGTTTAACTAGCGGGAGGGCAGATACGCAGTATTTT
V: TRBV6-5
D: TRBD2
length: 15
size: -
J: TRBJ2-3

CDR3: CASWDRNNYGYTF
DNA: TGTGCCAGCTGGGACAGGAATAACTATGGCTACACCTTC
V: TRBV5-8
D: TRBD1
length: 13
size: -
J: TRBJ1-2

CDR3: CASREPRDIYIQETQYF
DNA: TGTGCCAGCAGAGAACCCCGGGATATCTATATCCAAGAGACCCAGTACTTC
V: TRBV2
D: -
length: 17
size: -
J: TRBJ2-5

CDR3: CASIPDFTYNEQFF
DNA: TGTGCCAGCATTCCGGACTTTACCTACAATGAGCAGTTCTTC
V: TRBV2
D: -
length: 14
size: -
J: TRBJ2-1

CDR3: CASSQTGNTYEQYF
DNA: TGCGCCAGCAGCCAGACAGGGAACACCTACGAGCAGTACTTC
V: TRBV5-1
D: TRBD1
length: 14
size: -
J: TRBJ2-7

CDR3: CASSRGTGEDYEQYF
DNA: TGTGCCAGCAGTCGAGGGACAGGAGAAGACTACGAGCAGTACTTC
V: TRBV27
D: TRBD1
length: 15
size: few
J: TRBJ2-7

CDR3: CASSPTEGSGTIYF
DNA: TGTGCCAGCAGCCCTACGGAGGGGTCTGGCACCATATATTTT
V: TRBV7-9
D: -
length: 14
size: -
J: TRBJ1-3

CDR3: CASSLGAPEAYNEQFF
DNA: TGTGCCAGCAGCTTAGGAGCGCCAGAGGCCTACAATGAGCAGTTCTTC
V: TRBV11-2
D: -
length: 16
size: -
J: TRBJ2-1

CDR3: CSGFTGSYGYTF
DNA: TGCAGCGGGTTTACAGGGTCCTATGGCTACACCTTC
V: TRBV29-1
D: -
length: 12
size: -
J: TRBJ1-2

CDR3: CASSSTALPYQPQHF
DNA: TGTGCCAGCAGCTCGACTGCCCTCCCTTATCAGCCCCAGCATTTT
V: TRBV7-9
D: -
length: 15
size: -
J: TRBJ1-5